The next 15 T cell receptor beta chains were all read from a single sample in a study of T cells in Graves' hyperthyroidism and ophthalmopathy. It was RNA transcripts that yielded the amplified TCR beta CDR3 regions. HTBI primers were used for first-round RT-PCR of the TCR CDR3. TCRdb ran MiXCR on the multiplex PCR reads and lists one entry per CDR3 protein. The sample has hundreds of thousands of distinct CDR3 sequences, approximately 15% seen once. Material for sequencing was blood. The source of these receptors is a woman in her 30s with Graves' hyperthyroidism that later progressed to Graves' ophthalmopathy.

The table lists this clonotype with a few counts. One junction end does not reproduce the germline sequence, and a read error may be involved. V is TRBV7-7 and J is TRBJ2-2; the D gene is possibly TRBD2 (6 bases). The CDR3 loop spans 14 amino acids. Germline CDR1 is SSHAT and CDR2 is FNYEAQ (reference sequence). CDR3 amino acids: CASSFTTGDGELFF. CDR3 sequence (DNA): TGTGCTAGCAGCTTTACAACGGGAGACGGGGAGCTGTTTTTT.

This clonotype was found a few times. This may come from a read error, since a much larger clone is one base off. This chain uses TRBV30 with TRBJ1-1, with D maybe TRBD1 (5 bases). CDR1 and CDR2 (germline): GTSNPN, SVGIG (reference sequence). V was trimmed by 1 base and J by 7 bases, leaving 7 bases between them. This CDR3 has 11 amino acids. CDR3 sequence (DNA): TGTGCCTGGAGTGGGGGCCTTGAAGCTTTCTTT. It specifies CAWSGGLEAFF.

Comments on this clonotype: This may arise from a read error, as a much more abundant clone is one base away. The J gene is TRBJ2-7, the V gene TRBV14, with D perhaps matching TRBD1 (5 bases). This CDR3 has 13 residues. CDR1 and CDR2 (germline): SGHDN, FVKESK. The CDR3 region is CASSHQGNYEQHF. Written as DNA, the CDR3 is TGTGCCAGCAGCCATCAGGGAAACTACGAGCAGCACTTC.

Remarks on this clonotype: An end of the junction does not agree with germline; a read error may underlie this. This sequence joins TRBV6-2 or TRBV6-3 and TRBJ2-2; 7 bases align to TRBD2. The CDR3 sequence is 17 residues long. CDR1 and CDR2 from the germline V gene are MNHEY and SVGEGT. CDR3 protein: CASGQDLRGGHTGELFF. The CDR3 coding sequence is TGCGCCAGCGGCCAAGATCTCCGGGGAGGGCACACCGGGGAGCTGTTTTTT.

Ten or more counts support this clonotype. This chain joins TRBV20-1 and TRBJ2-7; D gene unclear. In germline, CDR1 is DFQATT, CDR2 SNEGSKA (reference sequence). V was pared by 0 bases and J by 3 bases, with 9 bases between. This CDR3 spans 13 amino acids. The CDR3 DNA is TGCAGTGCTAGAGAGGCTATGGGCTACGAGCAGTACTTC. It specifies CSAREAMGYEQYF.

This clonotype was detected ten times or more. V gene TRBV12-3 or TRBV12-4 combines with J gene TRBJ1-2; D is uncertain. Trimming cost V 10 bases and J 7 bases, with 16 bases left between them. The CDR3 has 12 amino acids. Here the CDR3 reads CANVDRDGGYTF. The CDR3 DNA reads as TGTGCCAACGTGGATAGGGATGGTGGCTACACCTTC.

The sample holds many counts of this clonotype. The chain uses TRBV18 and TRBJ2-3; 9 bases agree with TRBD1. The V and J ends lost 4 bases and 1 base, in that order; junction bases with no gene match: 6. This CDR3 region has 16 residues. The germline gives CDR1 KGHSH, CDR2 LQKENI. The CDR3 sequence is CASSQTRTGGTDTQYF. The CDR3 DNA follows: TGTGCCAGCTCACAGACACGGACAGGGGGCACAGATACGCAGTATTTT.

This clonotype was counted many times. The chain carries TRBV10-3 and TRBJ2-2, with TRBD1 matching over 7 bases. The CDR3 loop spans 15 amino acids. V lost 7 bases to trimming and J lost 1 base; unmatched junction nucleotides: 6. CDR1 is ENHRY, CDR2 SYGVKD, per germline. As DNA, the CDR3 is TGTGCCATCACGGAAGACAGGGTGAACACCGGGGAGCTGTTTTTT. This codes for CAITEDRVNTGELFF.

The chain combines TRBV19 with TRBJ2-6, with D perhaps TRBD2 (5 bases). The V end was cut by 3 bases, the J end by 0 bases, with 18 bases between. The CDR3 totals 19 residues. Germline V gene sequence: CDR1 LNHDA, CDR2 SQIVND (reference sequence). The CDR3 is CASSMRVGSRGSGANVLTF. CDR3 coding DNA: TGTGCCAGTAGTATGAGGGTAGGGTCCCGGGGCTCTGGGGCCAACGTCCTGACTTTC.

Comment on this clonotype: This sequence may be a read error, since a much larger clone differs from it by one base. The V call is TRBV19, the J call TRBJ1-2; tentative D call: TRBD1 (5 bases). The CDR3 spans 12 residues. Germline V gene data show CDR1 as LNHDA and CDR2 as SQIVND (reference sequence). CDR3 amino acids: CAGSPQGYGYTF. The CDR3 nucleotides read TGTGCCGGTAGTCCTCAGGGCTATGGCTACACCTTC.

This sequence joins TRBV19 and TRBJ2-5; 9 bases fit TRBD1. This CDR3 region has 13 residues. The V and J ends lost 7 bases and 2 bases, in that order; junction bases with no gene match: 2. Germline-derived CDR1 and CDR2 are LNHDA and SQIVND (reference sequence). The CDR3 is CASKGQGQETQYF. CDR3 sequence (DNA): TGTGCCAGTAAGGGACAGGGACAAGAGACCCAGTACTTC. Complete variable domain (other parts from reference TRBV19 and TRBJ2-5): DGGITQSPKYLFRKEGQNVTLSCEQNLNHDAMYWYRQDPGQGLRLIYYSQIVNDFQKGDIAEGYSVSREKKESFPLTVTSAQKNPTAFYLCASKGQGQETQYFGPGTRLLVL.

With regard to this clonotype: A single base separates this from a much larger clone, so it may be a read error. The chain combines TRBV24-1 with TRBJ2-5, with 12 bases identical to TRBD1. V was pared by 3 bases and J by 7 bases, with 8 bases of the junction left unmatched. The germline gives CDR1 KGHDR, CDR2 SFDVKD. CDR3 size: 16 residues. The CDR3 protein is CATSDRGQGAGGTQYF. For the CDR3, the DNA is TGTGCCACCAGTGATCGGGGACAGGGGGCTGGGGGGACCCAGTACTTC.

In its sample, this clonotype was seen many times. The chain employs TRBV24-1 and TRBJ2-1; no firm D call. Germline V CDR1 and CDR2: KGHDR, SFDVKD. The CDR3 has 12 residues. Deletions cut 2 bases from V and 10 bases from J, with 8 bases between. The CDR3 region is CATSDSTKEQFF. The DNA for the CDR3 is TGTGCCACCAGTGATTCTACCAAGGAGCAGTTCTTC.

The V gene is TRBV6-2 or TRBV6-3, the J gene TRBJ1-1, with a weak D call TRBD1 (6 bases). Germline loops: CDR1 MNHEY, CDR2 SVGEGT. CDR3 length: 13 amino acids. Trimming pared 7 bases from V and 4 bases from J, leaving 13 bases between. The CDR3 DNA follows: TGTGCCAGCACCCTCTTAGGGGGCACTGAAGCTTTCTTT. Amino acids: CASTLLGGTEAFF.

This clonotype appeared many times. The rearrangement links TRBV28 to TRBJ2-7; 9 nucleotides line up with TRBD1. The CDR3 sequence is 13 residues long. V was pared by 6 bases and J by 2 bases, with 2 bases of the junction left unmatched. Germline CDR1 reads MDHEN; CDR2 reads SYDVKM. CDR3 sequence: CASRRQGAYEQYF. The CDR3 DNA is TGTGCCAGCAGACGACAGGGGGCCTACGAGCAGTACTTC. The full variable domain, with the rest looked up from reference TRBV28 and TRBJ2-7, is DVKVTQSSRYLVKRTGEKVFLECVQDMDHENMFWYRQDPGLGLRLIYFSYDVKMKEKGDIPEGYSVSREKKERFSLILESASTNQTSMYLCASRRQGAYEQYFGPGTRLTVT.